This TCR beta chain was sequenced for a study of shared clonotypes between healthy human individuals. Comment on this clone: Within the sample, other DNA sequences also encode this same CDR3.

The sorted-subset replicate PCRs were given around 200 ng DNA, which is tens of thousands of T cell genomes. Method: immunoSEQ multiplex PCR; TCRdb's copy keeps in-frame clones and lacks some. The top ten hold around 1.7% of the sample, which has about 2,200,000 clones, about 92% seen once. Naive CD8 cells were CD45RO-negative, positively selected for CCR7, excluding terminally differentiated effector memory CD45RA+ cells. The length of the CDR3 is 13 residues. Germline loops: CDR1 MNHEY, CDR2 SMNVEV (reference sequence). V was trimmed by 3 bases and J by 4 bases, leaving 10 bases between them. V gene TRBV27 combines with J gene TRBJ2-7; D uncertain. Sample: naive CD8+ T cells from PBMCs. The TCR sequence derives from a man between 18 and 35 years old in good health. Some clones in this sample may be carry-over from other donors' samples. Here the CDR3 DNA reads TGTGCCAGCAGTTTGGGCAGTACGTACGAGCAGTACTTC. Encoded protein: CASSLGSTYEQYF.